The 25 T cell receptor beta chains presented below share a single source sample, sequenced in a study of CD8+ T cells in alopecia areata. RNA extraction and reverse transcription yielded cDNA as sequencing template. TCRdb's table, derived via immunoSEQ multiplex PCR, lists solely in-frame clones and lacks some. The table records about 23,000 clones, 40% to 65% of them present only once. Specimen: NKG2D-high CD8+ T cells sorted from blood. The receptor source for this set is a human donor with alopecia areata.

To note about this clone: The sample contains more than one DNA sequence encoding this CDR3. This rearrangement joins TRBV7-8 to TRBJ2-3; 9 bases fit TRBD1. Germline V CDR1 and CDR2: SGHVS, FQNEAQ. This CDR3 has 18 residues. After removal of 6 bases from V and 3 bases from J, the junction contained 16 bases not matched to a gene. This CDR3 is CASSLSWATGGATDTQYF. In DNA, the CDR3 is TGTGCCAGCAGTTTATCGTGGGCTACAGGGGGCGCAACAGATACGCAGTATTTT. Drawing the rest from reference TRBV7-8 and TRBJ2-3, the complete variable domain is GAGVSQSPRYKVAKRGQDVALRCDPISGHVSLFWYQQALGQGPEFLTYFQNEAQLDKSGLPSDRFFAERPEGSVSTLKIQRTQQEDSAVYLCASSLSWATGGATDTQYFGPGTRLTVL.

The chain recombines TRBV7-9 with TRBJ2-2, with 9 bases lining up with TRBD1. The J segment lost 0 bases and the V segment lost 4 bases, leaving 3 bases of the junction unmatched. CDR1 and CDR2 (germline): SEHNR, FQNEAQ (reference sequence). The CDR3 sequence is 16 residues long. The CDR3 sequence: CASSSTGGANTGELFF. The CDR3 DNA sequence: TGTGCCAGCAGCTCCACAGGGGGCGCGAACACCGGGGAGCTGTTTTTT.

This clone has just a few counts. Here the CDR3 DNA reads TGCAGCGCCGGCCGGGACTCTTCAAGGCAGACCCAGTACTTC. Encoded protein: CSAGRDSSRQTQYF. The chain couples TRBV29-1 to TRBJ2-5; a possible D gene is TRBD2 (6 bases). The CDR3 runs 14 residues. CDR1 is SQVTM, CDR2 ANQGSEA, per germline. The V gene lost 7 bases and the J gene lost 6 bases, with 21 bases spanning the gap. Combining the CDR3 with reference TRBV29-1 and TRBJ2-5 gives the whole variable domain SAVISQKPSRDICQRGTSLTIQCQVDSQVTMMFWYRQQPGQSLTLIATANQGSEATYESGFVIDKFPISRPNLTFSTLTVSNMSPEDSSIYLCSAGRDSSRQTQYFGPGTRLLVL.

The chain links TRBV7-6 to TRBJ2-1; 9 positions match TRBD2. Germline trimming cut 6 bases from V and 6 bases from J; bases unmatched to any gene: 18. The CDR3 consists of 18 residues. CDR1 and CDR2 (germline): SGHVS, FNYEAQ. The CDR3 loop reads CASSDPRGAGLASNEQFF. CDR3 nucleotides: TGTGCCAGCAGTGACCCCCGGGGCGCAGGACTAGCGAGCAATGAGCAGTTCTTC.

The V and J genes are TRBV6-6 and TRBJ2-1, with D unresolved. This CDR3 is 15 amino acids long. With 2 bases removed from V and 5 bases from J, the gap between germline ends came to 13 bases. Per germline, CDR1 MNHNY and CDR2 SVGAGI (reference sequence). In DNA form, the CDR3 reads TGTGCCAGCAGTTACCTACCCTCTGCACACAATGAGCAGTTCTTC. It is translated as CASSYLPSAHNEQFF.

The chain links TRBV9 to TRBJ2-6; 11 bases are a match to TRBD1. From germline, CDR1 is SGDLS and CDR2 YYNGEE. The CDR3 has 19 residues. V trimming: 3 bases; J trimming: 2 bases; junction bases outside the gene matches: 10. The DNA of the CDR3 is TGTGCCAGCAGCGCCCGGACAGGGGGCGACTTTACTGGGGCCAACGTCCTGACTTTC. It codes for CASSARTGGDFTGANVLTF.

This clone was recorded a few times. The CDR3 nucleotides are TGCGCCAGCAGGGACAGGGCCGGGGAGCTGTTTTTT. Its protein product is CASRDRAGELFF. The chain employs TRBV4-1 and TRBJ2-2, with 8 positions matching TRBD1. Germline CDR1 MGHRA, CDR2 YSYEKL. V lost 6 bases and J lost 6; bases outside the gene matches: 0. This CDR3 spans 12 amino acids.

The chain couples TRBV13 to TRBJ2-7; D unresolved. V was clipped by 5 bases and J by 4 bases, with 12 bases between them. The CDR3 totals 13 residues. Germline CDR1 is PRHDT and CDR2 is FYEKMQ (reference sequence). CDR3 DNA sequence: TGTGCCAGCAGCCCTGCAGGTTCGTACGAGCAGTACTTC. Protein product: CASSPAGSYEQYF.

The chain is built from TRBV28 and TRBJ2-1; D might be TRBD1 (5 bases). Germline V CDR1 and CDR2: MDHEN, SYDVKM. The CDR3 has 14 residues. The ends were cut back, 6 bases at V and 7 bases at J, with 16 bases in the middle. The CDR3, as DNA: TGTGCCAGCAGAGCAGGGCTTTGGCTGAATGAGCAGTTCTTC. Encoded protein: CASRAGLWLNEQFF.

This clone was observed a single time. In DNA form, the CDR3 reads TGTGCCAGCAGCTTGTGGTATCGAGGGGGATTCTCTAACACCGGGGAGCTGTTTTTT. Its translation: CASSLWYRGGFSNTGELFF. This chain joins TRBV5-6 and TRBJ2-2; D possibly corresponds to TRBD1 (6 bases). The germline V gene has CDR1 SGHDT and CDR2 YYEEEE. Deletions cut 1 base from V and 2 bases from J, with 21 bases between. This CDR3 has 19 amino acids.

The V and J genes are TRBV28 and TRBJ2-6; a weak D match, TRBD2 (5 bases). The CDR3 is 17 residues long. V was cut by 2 bases and J by 2 bases, with 13 bases left in between. Per the germline V gene, CDR1 is MDHEN and CDR2 is SYDVKM. This CDR3 reads CASSLRVGDTGANVLTF. CDR3 nucleotide sequence: TGTGCCAGCAGTTTACGCGTGGGAGATACTGGGGCCAACGTCCTGACTTTC.

Only a few counts were recorded for this clone. The rearrangement links TRBV29-1 to TRBJ2-3; D perhaps matches TRBD1 (7 bases). The germline V gene encodes CDR1 SQVTM and CDR2 ANQGSEA. Trimming removed 4 bases from V and 2 bases from J, with 19 bases in between. CDR3 size: 16 residues. CDR3 in amino acids: CSVGGITGDFTDTQYF. The CDR3 nucleotides read TGCAGCGTTGGGGGGATAACAGGGGACTTCACAGATACGCAGTATTTT.

The V and J genes are TRBV5-4 and TRBJ2-1; 7 nucleotides line up with TRBD1. Germline trimming cut 5 bases from V and 0 bases from J; bases unmatched to any gene: 8. Germline CDR1 is SGHNT and CDR2 is YYREEE (reference sequence). The CDR3 totals 16 residues. The CDR3 DNA sequence: TGTGCCAGCAGGGGGACGACAGGGCGCTCCTACAATGAGCAGTTCTTC. Its translation: CASRGTTGRSYNEQFF. Full variable domain (outside the CDR3, taken from reference TRBV5-4 and TRBJ2-1): ETGVTQSPTHLIKTRGQQVTLRCSSQSGHNTVSWYQQALGQGPQFIFQYYREEENGRGNFPPRFSGLQFPNYSSELNVNALELDDSALYLCASRGTTGRSYNEQFFGPGTRLTVL.

This clone has a handful of counts. The chain recombines TRBV29-1 with TRBJ1-3; possible D gene TRBD1, 5 bases. Germline CDR1 reads SQVTM; CDR2 reads ANQGSEA. Trimming left V 3 bases short and J 0 bases short, with 9 bases between. This CDR3 spans 14 amino acids. CDR3: CSVEQGSSGNTIYF. CDR3 coding DNA: TGCAGCGTTGAGCAGGGTTCCTCTGGAAACACCATATATTTT. The full variable domain, completed using reference TRBV29-1 and TRBJ1-3, is SAVISQKPSRDICQRGTSLTIQCQVDSQVTMMFWYRQQPGQSLTLIATANQGSEATYESGFVIDKFPISRPNLTFSTLTVSNMSPEDSSIYLCSVEQGSSGNTIYFGEGSWLTVV.

The rearrangement joins TRBV19 to TRBJ2-2; D not certain. This CDR3 has 12 residues. V lost 3 bases and J 4 bases, leaving 3 bases between the germline ends. Germline V lookup: CDR1 LNHDA, CDR2 SQIVND (reference sequence). The CDR3: CASSMITGELFF. The CDR3 DNA is TGTGCCAGTAGTATGATCACCGGGGAGCTGTTTTTT.

This clone has just a few counts. In the same sample, other DNA sequences code for this CDR3. The chain carries TRBV5-6 and TRBJ1-1; TRBD1 matches 10 bases. There are 14 residues in the CDR3. V trimming: 2 bases; J trimming: 3 bases; junction bases outside the gene matches: 1. Per germline, CDR1 SGHDT and CDR2 YYEEEE. As DNA, the CDR3 is TGTGCCAGCAGCTTCGGGACAGGGGACACTGAAGCTTTCTTT. It codes for CASSFGTGDTEAFF. The full variable domain, its missing parts supplied by reference TRBV5-6 and TRBJ1-1, is DAGVTQSPTHLIKTRGQQVTLRCSPKSGHDTVSWYQQALGQGPQFIFQYYEEEERQRGNFPDRFSGHQFPNYSSELNVNALLLGDSALYLCASSFGTGDTEAFFGQGTRLTVV.

The sample holds a few counts of this clone. The chain links TRBV5-4 to TRBJ2-5, with 9 bases matching TRBD2. The ends lost 4 bases at V and 1 base at J; junction bases unmatched: 8. The CDR3 runs to 16 residues. Per the germline V gene, CDR1 is SGHNT and CDR2 is YYREEE (reference sequence). The CDR3 sequence is CASSRGSGRFQETQYF. CDR3 DNA: TGTGCCAGCAGCCGCGGGAGCGGGAGGTTCCAAGAGACCCAGTACTTC.

This rearrangement joins TRBV23-1 to TRBJ2-5; D remains ambiguous. TRBV23-1 is an open reading frame, and its role is uncertain. V lost 0 bases and J lost 4, with 15 bases in between. The CDR3 totals 16 residues. The CDR3 sequence is CASSQSSPDIVETQYF. CDR3 in DNA: TGCGCCAGCAGTCAATCGTCCCCGGATATCGTAGAGACCCAGTACTTC.

The rearrangement links TRBV19 to TRBJ2-7; TRBD1 aligns across 10 bases. This CDR3 comprises 15 residues. Germline CDR1 LNHDA, CDR2 SQIVND (reference sequence). The V and J ends lost 4 bases and 3 bases, in that order; junction bases with no gene match: 6. CDR3 amino acids: CASSTPRTGGYEQYF. The CDR3 region has the DNA TGTGCCAGTAGTACCCCTCGGACAGGGGGCTACGAGCAGTACTTC.

V and J are TRBV28 and TRBJ1-5, with D possibly TRBD1 on 5 matching bases. Germline V lookup: CDR1 MDHEN, CDR2 SYDVKM. The CDR3 runs to 16 residues. V lost 3 bases, J lost 3 bases, and 15 bases lay in between. In DNA, the CDR3 is TGTGCCAGCAGTTTCGCAGGGAACCCTTCCAATCAGCCCCAGCATTTT. Its protein is CASSFAGNPSNQPQHF.

This clone was counted a few times. The rearrangement links TRBV7-4 to TRBJ2-5; TRBD2 agrees at 7 bases. V trimming: 3 bases; J trimming: 4 bases; junction bases outside the gene matches: 14. Per the germline V gene, CDR1 is SGHVT and CDR2 is SQSDAQ. This CDR3 has 17 residues. CDR3 in DNA: TGTGCCAGCAGCTTTTGGTCGGCGGGAGCCCCCGGAGAGACCCAGTACTTC. It yields the protein CASSFWSAGAPGETQYF. The full variable domain, its missing parts supplied by reference TRBV7-4 and TRBJ2-5, is GAGVSQSPRYKVAKRGRDVALRCDSISGHVTLYWYRQTLGQGSEVLTYSQSDAQRDKSGRPSGRFSAERPERSVSTLKIQRTEQGDSAVYLCASSFWSAGAPGETQYFGPGTRLLVL.

The chain employs TRBV19 and TRBJ2-1, with 8 bases fitting TRBD2. The CDR3 runs 18 residues. The germline gives CDR1 LNHDA, CDR2 SQIVND (reference sequence). The V and J ends lost 6 bases and 1 base, in that order; junction bases with no gene match: 14. Here the CDR3 reads CASRPPPQAGESYNEQFF. The CDR3 DNA sequence: TGTGCCAGTAGACCACCACCCCAAGCGGGAGAGTCCTACAATGAGCAGTTCTTC.

The chain has TRBV28 and TRBJ2-5; 11 bases are a match to TRBD1. Losses at the gene ends were 7 bases for V and 5 bases for J; bases not matched to a gene: 9. CDR1 is MDHEN, CDR2 SYDVKM, per germline. This CDR3 comprises 15 residues. The CDR3 DNA reads TGTGCCAGCAACCCCTGGGACAGGGGGTCGGAGACCCAGTACTTC. Translation gives CASNPWDRGSETQYF.

This clone is labeled as medium-sized. The chain combines TRBV28 with TRBJ2-5; 8 bases fit TRBD2. Trimming took 9 bases from V and 0 from J; bases not matched to a gene: 12. From germline, CDR1 is MDHEN and CDR2 SYDVKM. This CDR3 is 16 amino acids long. The CDR3 loop is CASSLKLAEYQETQYF. The CDR3 DNA reads as TGTGCCAGTTCCCTAAAACTAGCGGAGTACCAAGAGACCCAGTACTTC.

V is TRBV19 and J is TRBJ2-1; D remains ambiguous. Trimming stripped 3 bases from V and 5 bases from J, with 8 bases between. CDR3 length: 13 amino acids. Germline CDR1 reads LNHDA; CDR2 reads SQIVND (reference sequence). CDR3 amino acids: CASSIGPNNEQFF. The DNA for the CDR3 is TGTGCCAGTAGTATTGGCCCAAACAATGAGCAGTTCTTC.